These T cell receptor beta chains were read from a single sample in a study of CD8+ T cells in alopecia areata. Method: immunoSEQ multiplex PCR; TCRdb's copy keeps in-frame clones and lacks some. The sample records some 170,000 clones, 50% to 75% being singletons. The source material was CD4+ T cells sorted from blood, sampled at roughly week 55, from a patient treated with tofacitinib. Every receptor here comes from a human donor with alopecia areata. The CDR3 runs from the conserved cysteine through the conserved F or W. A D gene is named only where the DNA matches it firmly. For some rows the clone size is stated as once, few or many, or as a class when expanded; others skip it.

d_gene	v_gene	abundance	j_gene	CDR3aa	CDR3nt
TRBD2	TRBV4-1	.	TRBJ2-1	CASSNSGTSGEQFF	TGCGCCAGCAGCAACTCCGGGACTAGCGGGGAGCAGTTCTTC
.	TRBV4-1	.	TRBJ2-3	CASSQDGAGGAQDTQYF	TGCGCCAGCAGCCAAGATGGGGCAGGGGGGGCACAAGATACGCAGTATTTT
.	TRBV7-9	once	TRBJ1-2	CASSPGRHLGYTF	TGTGCCAGCAGCCCAGGGCGGCACCTTGGCTACACCTTC
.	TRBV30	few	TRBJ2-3	CAWSGLTDTQYF	TGTGCCTGGAGTGGCCTCACAGATACGCAGTATTTT
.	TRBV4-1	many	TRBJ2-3	CASSQDEGGAYQDTQYF	TGCGCCAGCAGCCAAGATGAGGGGGGGGCCTACCAAGATACGCAGTATTTT
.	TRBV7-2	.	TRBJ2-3	CASRLVGGVTQYF	TGTGCCAGCAGACTAGTCGGAGGGGTTACGCAGTATTTT
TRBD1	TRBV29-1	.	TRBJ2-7	CSVRLYRGPTYEQYF	TGCAGCGTCCGTCTATACAGGGGACCCACCTACGAGCAGTACTTC
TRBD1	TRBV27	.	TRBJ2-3	CASRQGADTQYF	TGTGCCAGCAGACAGGGGGCAGATACGCAGTATTTT
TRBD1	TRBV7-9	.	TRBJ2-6	CASSLGDRAGANVLTF	TGTGCCAGCAGCTTAGGAGACAGGGCTGGGGCCAACGTCCTGACTTTC
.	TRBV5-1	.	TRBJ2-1	CASTPHPSYNEQFF	TGCGCCAGCACCCCTCACCCATCCTACAATGAGCAGTTCTTC
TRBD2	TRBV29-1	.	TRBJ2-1	CSGPGTSGGASRHNEQFF	TGCAGCGGCCCCGGGACTAGCGGGGGGGCCTCGCGACACAATGAGCAGTTCTTC
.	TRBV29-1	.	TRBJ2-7	CSVVGQGTSYEQYF	TGCAGCGTTGTCGGGCAGGGGACTTCCTACGAGCAGTACTTC
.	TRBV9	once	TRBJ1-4	CASSASVSNEKLFF	TGTGCCAGCAGCGCTTCAGTGAGTAATGAAAAACTGTTTTTT
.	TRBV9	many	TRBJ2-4	CASSPAGAGWNIQYF	TGTGCCAGCAGCCCAGCCGGCGCGGGGTGGAACATTCAGTACTTC
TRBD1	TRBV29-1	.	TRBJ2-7	CSVGRTGASYEQYF	TGCAGCGTGGGGAGGACAGGGGCCTCCTACGAGCAGTACTTC
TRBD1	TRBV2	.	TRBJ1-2	CASSPGTGVRRGYTF	TGTGCCAGCAGTCCCGGGACAGGGGTTCGGCGCGGCTACACCTTC
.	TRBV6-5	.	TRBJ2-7	CASSYHTTGLTYEQYF	TGTGCCAGCAGTTACCACACAACGGGACTTACCTACGAGCAGTACTTC
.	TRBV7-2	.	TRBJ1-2	CASSPRTGNYGYTF	TGTGCCAGCAGCCCCCGGACGGGAAACTATGGCTACACCTTC
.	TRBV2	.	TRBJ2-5	CASYWETQYF	TGTGCCAGCTATTGGGAGACCCAGTACTTC
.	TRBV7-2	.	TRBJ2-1	CASSLGSFPSEQFF	TGTGCCAGCAGCTTAGGCTCATTCCCGTCTGAGCAGTTCTTC
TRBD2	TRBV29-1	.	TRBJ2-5	CSVELLAGLETQYF	TGCAGCGTTGAACTTCTAGCGGGGCTAGAGACCCAGTACTTC
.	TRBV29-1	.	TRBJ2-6	CSVDGAGANVLTF	TGCAGCGTTGATGGTGCTGGGGCCAACGTCCTGACTTTC
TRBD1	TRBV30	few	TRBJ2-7	CAWSRNRGYEQYF	TGTGCCTGGAGTAGGAACAGGGGCTACGAGCAGTACTTC
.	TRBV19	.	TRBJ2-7	CASSAGPQQYF	TGTGCCAGTAGTGCAGGCCCTCAGCAGTACTTC
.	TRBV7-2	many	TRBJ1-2	CASSPQRYGYTF	TGTGCCAGCAGCCCTCAGCGCTATGGCTACACCTTC
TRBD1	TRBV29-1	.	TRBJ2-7	CSVGVGQGAYEQYF	TGCAGCGTTGGGGTCGGACAGGGAGCCTACGAGCAGTACTTC
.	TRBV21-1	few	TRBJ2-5	CASSRAGGIRKETQYF	TGTGCCAGCAGCAGAGCGGGGGGGATTCGAAAAGAGACCCAGTACTTC
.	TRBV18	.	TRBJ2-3	CASSPGPNGDTQYF	TGTGCCAGCTCGCCGGGGCCCAACGGGGATACGCAGTATTTT
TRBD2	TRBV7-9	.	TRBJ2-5	CASSFRGGAQETQYF	TGTGCCAGCAGCTTTCGCGGGGGGGCCCAAGAGACCCAGTACTTC
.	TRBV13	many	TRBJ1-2	CASSLLRGNYGYTF	TGTGCCAGCAGCTTATTAAGGGGGAACTATGGCTACACCTTC
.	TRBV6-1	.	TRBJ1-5	CASRLNQPQHF	TGTGCCAGCAGACTTAATCAGCCCCAGCATTTT
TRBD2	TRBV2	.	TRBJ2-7	CASSESIAGGPPYEQYF	TGTGCCAGCAGTGAAAGTATAGCGGGGGGGCCCCCCTACGAGCAGTACTTC
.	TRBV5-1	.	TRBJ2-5	CASSNYPRQEGGETQYF	TGCGCCAGCAGCAACTACCCGCGACAGGAGGGGGGAGAGACCCAGTACTTC
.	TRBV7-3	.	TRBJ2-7	CASSLCWLYEQYF	TGTGCCAGCAGCTTATGTTGGTTATACGAGCAGTACTTC
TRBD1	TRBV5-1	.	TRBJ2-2	CASSTTNRGTGELFF	TGCGCCAGCAGTACCACAAACAGGGGAACCGGGGAGCTGTTTTTT
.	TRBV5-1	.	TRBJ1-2	CASSLDWGRVKDGYTF	TGCGCCAGCAGCTTGGACTGGGGCAGGGTAAAGGATGGCTACACCTTC
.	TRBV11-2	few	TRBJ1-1	CASSQGGAEAFF	TGTGCCAGCAGCCAGGGAGGCGCTGAAGCTTTCTTT
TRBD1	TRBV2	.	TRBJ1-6	CASTPGQAYNSPLHF	TGTGCCAGCACCCCGGGACAGGCCTATAATTCACCCCTCCACTTT
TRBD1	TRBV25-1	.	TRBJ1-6	CASRDRDNSPLHF	TGTGCCAGCAGGGACAGGGATAATTCACCCCTCCACTTT
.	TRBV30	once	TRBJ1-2	CAWSGTGTYSNYGYTF	TGTGCCTGGAGTGGAACCGGGACATATTCTAACTATGGCTACACCTTC
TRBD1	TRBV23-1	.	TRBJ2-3	CASSLGQADTQYF	TGCGCCAGCAGTCTGGGACAGGCAGATACGCAGTATTTT
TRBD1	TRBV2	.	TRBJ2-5	CASSPRTGGETQYF	TGTGCCAGCAGTCCCCGGACAGGTGGGGAGACCCAGTACTTC
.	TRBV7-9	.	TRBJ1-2	CASSSTLAGRGYTF	TGTGCCAGCAGCTCGACTTTGGCAGGGCGCGGCTACACCTTC
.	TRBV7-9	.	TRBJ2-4	CASSFGYVDIQYF	TGTGCCAGCAGCTTTGGTTACGTCGACATTCAGTACTTC
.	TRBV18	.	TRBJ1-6	CASSLRGSPLHF	TGTGCCAGCTCACTCCGCGGGTCACCCCTCCACTTT